The next 26 T cell receptor beta chains were all read from a single sample in a study of T cell changes during pregnancy in multiple sclerosis. The data were produced by immunoSEQ multiplex PCR, yet TCRdb's version contains in-frame clones alone and is incomplete. The sample contains about 76,000 clones, around nine tenths of which appear only once. The source was peripheral blood, collected after pregnancy. The receptors were sampled from a female donor in good health, enrolled as a control in a pregnancy study.

The chain carries TRBV5-1 and TRBJ1-6; TRBD1 is a possible D gene (6 bases). Germline V gene sequence: CDR1 SGHRS, CDR2 YFSETQ. V lost 0 bases to trimming and J lost 4 bases, with 14 bases between them. This CDR3 is built from 17 residues. The CDR3 DNA reads TGCGCCAGCAGCTTGGAGGCGGTAGGGGGATATAATTCACCCCTCCACTTT. Encoded protein: CASSLEAVGGYNSPLHF.

The gene calls are TRBV4-1 and TRBJ2-5, with 8 bases lining up with TRBD1. The end of the DNA is better explained by TRBJ2-7, so the J call may be wrong. The CDR3 has 15 residues. CDR1 and CDR2 (germline): MGHRA, YSYEKL. The CDR3 region is CASSRRTGFFYEQYF. CDR3 in DNA: TGCGCCAGCAGCCGAAGGACAGGGTTTTTCTACGAGCAGTACTTC.

This sequence joins TRBV28 and TRBJ1-4; no firm D call. This CDR3 is 13 amino acids long. V shed 6 bases and J shed 3 bases, with 8 bases lying between them. Germline V gene data show CDR1 as MDHEN and CDR2 as SYDVKM. CDR3 sequence: CASRTAPNEKLFF. Here the CDR3 DNA reads TGTGCCAGCAGAACAGCCCCTAATGAAAAACTGTTTTTT.

The chain carries TRBV29-1 and TRBJ2-7; 8 bases fit TRBD1. Germline CDR1 is SQVTM and CDR2 is ANQGSEA. J was trimmed by 3 bases and V by 6 bases; bases with no gene match: 7. CDR3 size: 13 residues. The chain's CDR3 is CSVVDRGFYEQYF. The DNA of the CDR3 is TGCAGCGTGGTTGACAGGGGCTTCTACGAGCAGTACTTC.

The rearrangement links TRBV27 to TRBJ2-3; 8 bases align to TRBD2. The CDR3 length is 15 residues. The ends lost 8 bases at V and 4 bases at J; junction bases unmatched: 11. Germline loops: CDR1 MNHEY, CDR2 SMNVEV (reference sequence). Written as DNA, the CDR3 is TGTGCCAGCCGCCCTAGAGCGGGAGAACCAGATACGCAGTATTTT. It is translated as CASRPRAGEPDTQYF.

The chain joins TRBV5-6 to TRBJ1-1; D is undetermined. CDR3 length: 12 amino acids. CDR1 is SGHDT and CDR2 is YYEEEE in the germline V gene. Trimming stripped 0 bases from V and 4 bases from J, with 4 bases between. CDR3 residues: CASSLVGTEAFF. CDR3 DNA sequence: TGTGCCAGCAGCTTGGTCGGCACTGAAGCTTTCTTT.

The rearrangement joins TRBV11-1 to TRBJ2-1, with 11 bases that match TRBD1. CDR3 length equals 15 residues. The junction had 8 bases not matched to a gene; V was cut back by 7 bases and J by 6 bases. Germline V gives CDR1 SGHAT, CDR2 FQDESV (reference sequence). CDR3 DNA sequence: TGTGCCAGCACCCTCGGGGACAGGGGGATCAATGAGCAGTTCTTC. Translated, it gives CASTLGDRGINEQFF.

The J gene is TRBJ1-5, the V gene TRBV28; possible D gene TRBD1, 5 bases. Trimming left V 7 bases short and J 2 bases short, with 18 bases between. CDR1 and CDR2 from the germline V gene are MDHEN and SYDVKM. CDR3 length equals 16 residues. Written as DNA, the CDR3 is TGTGCCAGCACCACTGGGGCACGTGTGGGCAATCAGCCCCAGCATTTT. It encodes CASTTGARVGNQPQHF. Full variable domain (missing parts from reference TRBV28 and TRBJ1-5): DVKVTQSSRYLVKRTGEKVFLECVQDMDHENMFWYRQDPGLGLRLIYFSYDVKMKEKGDIPEGYSVSREKKERFSLILESASTNQTSMYLCASTTGARVGNQPQHFGDGTRLSIL.

The chain joins TRBV19 to TRBJ1-1; D is unresolved. CDR1 is LNHDA and CDR2 is SQIVND in the germline V gene (reference sequence). This CDR3 comprises 13 residues. V lost 2 bases and J lost 1, with 5 bases in between. The CDR3 DNA follows: TGTGCCAGTAGTATAAACGGGAACACTGAAGCTTTCTTT. Protein: CASSINGNTEAFF. The full variable domain, in which reference TRBV19 and TRBJ1-1 provide the parts outside the CDR3, is DGGITQSPKYLFRKEGQNVTLSCEQNLNHDAMYWYRQDPGQGLRLIYYSQIVNDFQKGDIAEGYSVSREKKESFPLTVTSAQKNPTAFYLCASSINGNTEAFFGQGTRLTVV.

CDR3 sequence: CASTQGLAGTYEQYF. The CDR3 DNA reads as TGTGCCAGCACCCAAGGGCTAGCGGGGACCTACGAGCAGTACTTC. The rearrangement links TRBV28 to TRBJ2-7; 9 positions match TRBD2. The V and J ends lost 7 bases and 2 bases, in that order; junction bases with no gene match: 9. CDR1 MDHEN and CDR2 SYDVKM come from the germline V gene. This CDR3 spans 15 amino acids.

This clone was detected a few times. CDR3 protein: CASSSGGQGVYEQYF. CDR3 bases: TGTGCCAGCAGCTCGGGTGGACAGGGGGTCTACGAGCAGTACTTC. V and J are TRBV7-9 and TRBJ2-7; 10 bases match TRBD1. CDR3 length: 15 residues. Germline assignment: CDR1 SEHNR and CDR2 FQNEAQ (reference sequence). V shed 4 bases and J 3 bases; nucleotides not matched to a gene: 6.

The chain joins TRBV2 to TRBJ2-5, with TRBD1 matching over 10 bases. The CDR3 length is 14 residues. Germline assignment: CDR1 SNHLY and CDR2 FYNNEI. Trimming took 6 bases from V and 5 from J; bases not matched to a gene: 6. CDR3 in amino acids: CASSRDRGGETQYF. The CDR3 region has the DNA TGTGCCAGCAGCCGGGACAGGGGTGGGGAGACCCAGTACTTC.

As regards this clone: One junction end does not reproduce the germline sequence, and a read error may be involved. The chain joins TRBV5-1 to TRBJ1-6; TRBD1 matches at 8 bases. The CDR3 extends over 17 amino acids. Germline assignment: CDR1 SGHRS and CDR2 YFSETQ. CDR3 residues: CTSSSNRGGPNNSPLHF. For the CDR3, the DNA is TGCACCAGCAGCTCAAACAGGGGGGGGCCGAATAATTCACCCCTCCACTTT.

The chain combines TRBV19 with TRBJ2-1, with a possible D match to TRBD2 (6 bases). With 3 bases removed from V and 4 bases from J, the gap between germline ends came to 10 bases. The CDR3 has 14 residues. Germline assignment: CDR1 LNHDA and CDR2 SQIVND (reference sequence). Here the CDR3 reads CASSIQRAYNEQFF. The CDR3 region has the DNA TGTGCCAGTAGTATCCAGCGGGCGTACAATGAGCAGTTCTTC.

The chain uses TRBV7-2 and TRBJ2-1; TRBD1 agrees at 7 bases. This CDR3 contains 16 residues. Looked up from germline, CDR1 is SGHTA and CDR2 is FQGNSA. The J segment lost 8 bases and the V segment lost 0 bases, leaving 10 bases of the junction unmatched. The DNA of the CDR3 is TGTGCCAGCAGCTTAGCGGATAGTCGGACAGGCGATGAGCAGTTCTTC. Translated: CASSLADSRTGDEQFF.

V and J are TRBV10-3 and TRBJ2-3; 7 bases are shared with TRBD1. Germline trimming cut 7 bases from V and 0 bases from J; bases unmatched to any gene: 4. Germline values: CDR1 ENHRY, CDR2 SYGVKD. The CDR3 has 14 amino acids. The CDR3 sequence: CAITGTASTDTQYF. CDR3 sequence (DNA): TGTGCCATCACCGGGACAGCTAGCACAGATACGCAGTATTTT.

The chain employs TRBV11-1 and TRBJ2-7; 9 bases fit TRBD1. The junction had 2 bases not matched to a gene; V was cut back by 5 bases and J by 0 bases. Germline CDR1 is SGHAT and CDR2 is FQDESV (reference sequence). This CDR3 region has 14 residues. CDR3 residues: CASSKGQGSYEQYF. DNA for the CDR3: TGTGCCAGCAGCAAGGGACAGGGCTCCTACGAGCAGTACTTC.

V usage is TRBV18 and J usage is TRBJ2-1; TRBD2 matches 9 bases. Losses at the gene ends were 6 bases for V and 3 bases for J; bases not matched to a gene: 9. From germline, CDR1 is KGHSH and CDR2 LQKENI. This CDR3 region has 16 residues. This CDR3 is CASSPPGLAYYNEQFF. In nucleotides, the CDR3 is TGTGCCAGCTCGCCGCCGGGACTAGCTTACTACAATGAGCAGTTCTTC.

The chain recombines TRBV13 with TRBJ2-4; D is possibly TRBD2 (6 bases). Germline CDR1 PRHDT, CDR2 FYEKMQ (reference sequence). CDR3 length: 16 residues. Trimming cost V 5 bases and J 5 bases, with 19 bases left between them. The DNA of the CDR3 is TGTGCCAGCAGCCCATTGTGGGGGGTGGCAGAAAACATTCAGTACTTC. It encodes CASSPLWGVAENIQYF.

V and J are TRBV19 and TRBJ2-7, with 9 bases aligning to TRBD2. The length of the CDR3 is 14 residues. V was clipped by 3 bases and J by 2 bases; unmatched bases: 2. Germline CDR1 reads LNHDA; CDR2 reads SQIVND (reference sequence). CDR3 bases: TGTGCCAGTAGTATTCTAGCGGGAACCTACGAGCAGTACTTC. Translating gives CASSILAGTYEQYF.

A few counts support this clone. This chain uses TRBV11-2 with TRBJ2-1; 7 nucleotides match TRBD2. The CDR3 is made up of 17 amino acids. J lost 6 bases, V lost 2 bases, and 13 bases had no gene match. CDR1 and CDR2 from the germline V gene are SGHAT and FQNNGV. CDR3 coding DNA: TGTGCCAGCAGCTTACCCGGGACTACCCGCCCTGGCAATGAGCAGTTCTTC. Translation: CASSLPGTTRPGNEQFF.

V usage is TRBV2 and J usage is TRBJ1-1; TRBD1 aligns across 7 bases. Unmatched junction bases numbered 6, after V lost 5 bases and J lost 3 bases. The germline V gene has CDR1 SNHLY and CDR2 FYNNEI. This CDR3 region has 14 residues. The CDR3 loop reads CASSPTGADTEAFF. The CDR3 nucleotides are TGTGCCAGCAGTCCCACAGGGGCTGACACTGAAGCTTTCTTT.

Concerning this clone: A junction boundary mismatches the germline segment, possibly from a read error. This sequence joins TRBV7-7 and TRBJ2-3; unclear D gene. This CDR3 is built from 14 residues. From germline, CDR1 is SSHAT and CDR2 FNYEAQ (reference sequence). The CDR3 loop reads CASSLSESIDTQYF. The CDR3 DNA sequence: TGTGCTAGCAGCTTATCTGAAAGCATTGATACGCAGTATTTT.

The genes are TRBV19 and TRBJ1-4; 7 bases line up with TRBD1. V shed 5 bases, J shed 8 bases, and the junction held 11 bases outside the gene matches. Germline V gives CDR1 LNHDA, CDR2 SQIVND (reference sequence). CDR3 length: 15 residues. CDR3 nucleotides: TGTGCCAGTAGTCCCCAGGACAGGCCTGGAGAAAAACTGTTTTTT. Encoded protein: CASSPQDRPGEKLFF. Using reference TRBV19 and TRBJ1-4 for the parts outside the CDR3, the full variable domain is DGGITQSPKYLFRKEGQNVTLSCEQNLNHDAMYWYRQDPGQGLRLIYYSQIVNDFQKGDIAEGYSVSREKKESFPLTVTSAQKNPTAFYLCASSPQDRPGEKLFFGSGTQLSVL.

This chain links TRBV25-1 with TRBJ2-5; 8 nucleotides line up with TRBD2. The closer fit of TRBJ2-7 to the DNA end suggests the J call may be wrong. The CDR3 totals 14 residues. Germline values: CDR1 MGHDK, CDR2 SYGVNS. The CDR3 loop is CASGEGTRDYEQYF. Written as DNA, the CDR3 is TGTGCCAGCGGAGAGGGGACTAGAGACTACGAGCAGTACTTC.

CDR3 sequence: CASSFSGYGNTIYF. CDR3 coding DNA: TGTGCCAGCAGCTTCTCAGGGTACGGAAACACCATATATTTT. This chain connects TRBV5-6 to TRBJ1-3; perhaps TRBD1 as D (5 bases). Germline V CDR1 and CDR2: SGHDT, YYEEEE. The CDR3 length is 14 residues. The V end lost 2 bases, the J end lost 4 bases, and 10 bases lay between the germline ends.